The 29 T cell receptor beta chains listed next were all sequenced from one sample in a study of TIL therapy for anti-PD-1-resistant metastatic lung cancer. Time point: pre-treatment sample, taken before nivolumab and TIL therapy. The libraries were made with immunoSEQ v3. Data came from immunoSEQ multiplex PCR; TCRdb stores just in-frame clones and leaves some out. In the table there are approximately 40,000 clones, less than 85% of which are singletons. Sequences were derived from blood, sampled at baseline. These TCRs come from a person aged 25 to 85 with non-small cell lung cancer.

The J gene is TRBJ2-3, the V gene TRBV5-6; D remains unclear. The CDR3 has 15 amino acids. Germline assignment: CDR1 SGHDT and CDR2 YYEEEE. Trimming removed 6 bases at V and 0 bases at J, with 14 bases between. In DNA, the CDR3 is TGTGCCAGCACAAACCGACTGAAAAGCACAGATACGCAGTATTTT. It codes for CASTNRLKSTDTQYF. Filled out from reference TRBV5-6 and TRBJ2-3, the complete variable domain reads DAGVTQSPTHLIKTRGQQVTLRCSPKSGHDTVSWYQQALGQGPQFIFQYYEEEERQRGNFPDRFSGHQFPNYSSELNVNALLLGDSALYLCASTNRLKSTDTQYFGPGTRLTVL.

This clone was picked up a small number of times. This sequence joins TRBV29-1 and TRBJ1-1, with D uncertain. Germline CDR1 and CDR2: SQVTM and ANQGSEA. The CDR3 is made up of 10 amino acids. Trimming removed 3 bases from V and 5 bases from J, with 4 bases in between. The CDR3 sequence is CSVDLTEAFF. The DNA for the CDR3 is TGCAGCGTTGATCTGACTGAAGCTTTCTTT.

The chain uses TRBV6-6 and TRBJ2-3; no reliable D call. Germline values: CDR1 MNHNY, CDR2 SVGAGI (reference sequence). Deletions cut 6 bases from V and 6 bases from J, with 22 bases between. This CDR3 spans 16 amino acids. The CDR3 loop is CASRPAWSLVLDTQYF. CDR3 DNA: TGTGCCAGCAGGCCAGCCTGGAGTCTTGTATTGGATACGCAGTATTTT.

CDR3 nucleotide sequence: TGCGCCAGCAGCTTAGGACAGATTAAGAACACTGAAGCTTTCTTT. Its translation is CASSLGQIKNTEAFF. The chain uses TRBV5-1 and TRBJ1-1, with a weak D call TRBD1 (6 bases). The germline V gene encodes CDR1 SGHRS and CDR2 YFSETQ. Trimming took off 2 bases at V and 1 base at J, with 12 bases between the two ends. This CDR3 has 15 residues.

The rearrangement joins TRBV10-3 to TRBJ2-1, with D maybe TRBD1 (6 bases). Looked up from germline, CDR1 is ENHRY and CDR2 is SYGVKD. V was clipped by 8 bases and J by 4 bases, with 6 bases between them. This CDR3 comprises 11 residues. CDR3 DNA: TGTGCCATCGGACAGTACAATGAGCAGTTCTTC. Translated, it gives CAIGQYNEQFF.

The rearrangement links TRBV28 to TRBJ2-7; TRBD1 is a possible D gene (7 bases). The V gene lost 6 bases and the J gene lost 4 bases, with 16 bases spanning the gap. Germline lookup yields CDR1 MDHEN and CDR2 SYDVKM. The CDR3 runs to 14 residues. For the CDR3, the DNA is TGTGCCAGCAGGCATGAGGGGGCGGGATACGAGCAGTACTTC. Translated, it gives CASRHEGAGYEQYF. The complete variable domain, with remaining parts taken from reference TRBV28 and TRBJ2-7, reads DVKVTQSSRYLVKRTGEKVFLECVQDMDHENMFWYRQDPGLGLRLIYFSYDVKMKEKGDIPEGYSVSREKKERFSLILESASTNQTSMYLCASRHEGAGYEQYFGPGTRLTVT.

This clone was observed a few times. The V gene is TRBV28, the J gene TRBJ1-5, with D perhaps matching TRBD1 (5 bases). V gave up 2 bases and J gave up 6 bases, with 11 bases separating them. The CDR3 has 14 amino acids. Germline CDR1 reads MDHEN; CDR2 reads SYDVKM. The CDR3 is CASSLVSGTQPQHF. The CDR3 coding sequence is TGTGCCAGCAGTTTAGTCTCGGGGACTCAGCCCCAGCATTTT.

The chain couples TRBV7-2 to TRBJ2-1; 12 nucleotides agree with TRBD2. The V gene's germline CDR1 is SGHTA and CDR2 FQGNSA. V shed 5 bases, J shed 4 bases, and the junction held 12 bases outside the gene matches. The CDR3 is 18 residues long. CDR3 sequence (DNA): TGTGCCAGCAGCATCACCCTAACTAGCGGGGGGCTATACAATGAGCAGTTCTTC. Translation gives CASSITLTSGGLYNEQFF.

J is TRBJ2-3 and V is TRBV2; perhaps D is TRBD1 or TRBD2 (6 bases each). Between the trimmed V and J ends, which lost 10 bases and 0 bases, there was a span of 23 bases. Germline V gene data show CDR1 as SNHLY and CDR2 as FYNNEI. The CDR3 covers 17 residues. CDR3 sequence reads: CATPGAQDRSSTDTQYF. DNA for the CDR3: TGTGCCACCCCGGGGGCGCAGGATAGGTCTAGCACAGATACGCAGTATTTT.

The chain is built from TRBV19 and TRBJ1-1, with D possibly TRBD1 on 5 matching bases. CDR3 length equals 17 residues. Germline values: CDR1 LNHDA, CDR2 SQIVND (reference sequence). The ends were cut back, 8 bases at V and 12 bases at J, with 34 bases in the middle. The CDR3 reads CASGEGSSRSFSPSTFF. CDR3 nucleotide sequence: TGTGCCAGTGGGGAGGGGTCGAGCCGAAGCTTTTCACCTTCTACTTTCTTT. Based on the CDR3 plus reference TRBV19 and TRBJ1-1, the full variable domain is DGGITQSPKYLFRKEGQNVTLSCEQNLNHDAMYWYRQDPGQGLRLIYYSQIVNDFQKGDIAEGYSVSREKKESFPLTVTSAQKNPTAFYLCASGEGSSRSFSPSTFFGQGTRLTVV.

This clone was seen a handful of times. The chain links TRBV7-3 to TRBJ2-6, with 9 nucleotides matching TRBD1. Trimming cost V 5 bases and J 2 bases; bases outside gene matches: 10. This CDR3 region has 18 residues. CDR1 is SGHTA, CDR2 FQGTGA, per germline. This chain's CDR3 is CASSQQGAIPPGANVLTF. The CDR3 nucleotides are TGTGCCAGCAGCCAACAGGGGGCGATCCCCCCTGGGGCCAACGTCCTGACTTTC.

V is TRBV4-1 and J is TRBJ2-5, with 13 positions matching TRBD2. Germline V gene lookup returns CDR1 MGHRA and CDR2 YSYEKL. The V gene end was trimmed by 4 bases and the J gene end by 5 bases; junction bases not matched to a gene: 19. The length of the CDR3 is 20 residues. CDR3 bases: TGCGCCAGCAGCCGAATTGCCGGGACTAGCGGGAATGGGCCAGTGGAGACCCAGTACTTC. This codes for CASSRIAGTSGNGPVETQYF.

The V and J genes are TRBV28 and TRBJ2-3; 8 nucleotides align to TRBD2. With 1 base clipped from V and 1 base from J, the junction kept 7 bases outside the gene matches. Germline values: CDR1 MDHEN, CDR2 SYDVKM. The CDR3 length is 17 residues. CDR3 amino acids: CASSLLVPGGGTDTQYF. The CDR3 region has the DNA TGTGCCAGCAGTTTATTAGTGCCGGGGGGGGGCACAGATACGCAGTATTTT.

This clone was detected only a few times. The gene calls are TRBV6-1 and TRBJ1-4; no definite D call. Germline values: CDR1 MNHNS, CDR2 SASEGT. This CDR3 is 15 amino acids long. Between the trimmed V and J ends, which lost 4 bases and 0 bases, there was a span of 9 bases. This CDR3 reads CASSANGATNEKLFF. In DNA, the CDR3 is TGTGCCAGCAGTGCGAACGGAGCAACTAATGAAAAACTGTTTTTT.

This clone has only one observation. The rearrangement links TRBV15 to TRBJ1-2, with 9 bases fitting TRBD1. Germline assignment: CDR1 LNHNV and CDR2 YYDKDF (reference sequence). J lost 2 bases, V lost 5 bases, and 6 bases had no gene match. This CDR3 comprises 15 residues. This chain's CDR3 is CATSVDRGTNYGYTF. For the CDR3, the DNA is TGTGCCACCAGCGTGGACAGGGGAACGAACTATGGCTACACCTTC.

The chain couples TRBV14 to TRBJ1-1; D is unresolved. V was trimmed by 5 bases and J by 5 bases, leaving 12 bases between them. Germline-derived CDR1 and CDR2 are SGHDN and FVKESK. The CDR3 is 13 residues long. The CDR3 sequence: CASSGGLRTEAFF. Here the CDR3 DNA reads TGTGCCAGCAGCGGAGGGTTACGTACTGAAGCTTTCTTT.

The chain carries TRBV5-6 and TRBJ1-1, with D perhaps matching TRBD1 (5 bases). Germline V lookup: CDR1 SGHDT, CDR2 YYEEEE. V shed 4 bases and J shed 2 bases, with 21 bases lying between them. The CDR3 is 17 amino acids. The CDR3 sequence: CASSPIYGTDPNTEAFF. CDR3 nucleotide sequence: TGTGCCAGCAGCCCAATCTATGGGACGGACCCCAACACTGAAGCTTTCTTT.

The rearrangement joins TRBV7-2 to TRBJ1-5, with unresolved D. The CDR3 consists of 15 residues. Germline V gene lookup returns CDR1 SGHTA and CDR2 FQGNSA. The germline V and J ends were trimmed by 2 bases and 4 bases, with 12 bases remaining between them. The CDR3 bases are TGTGCCAGCAGCTTATACTTAACGGATAATCAGCCCCAGCATTTT. It specifies CASSLYLTDNQPQHF.

The V gene is TRBV5-1, the J gene TRBJ2-1, with 13 bases aligning to TRBD2. Germline V gene lookup returns CDR1 SGHRS and CDR2 YFSETQ. The CDR3 is 15 amino acids. V was clipped by 2 bases and J by 6 bases; unmatched bases: 2. The CDR3 here is CASSLLAGGPNEQFF. The CDR3, as DNA: TGCGCCAGCAGCTTACTAGCGGGGGGGCCCAATGAGCAGTTCTTC.

The V gene is TRBV5-8, the J gene TRBJ2-3; D is ambiguous. This CDR3 is built from 16 residues. The germline V and J ends were trimmed by 0 bases and 0 bases, with 11 bases remaining between them. Germline CDR1 and CDR2: SGHTS and YDEGEE. The CDR3, as DNA: TGTGCCAGCAGCTTGGGTGTGTCCTCTAGCACAGATACGCAGTATTTT. As protein: CASSLGVSSSTDTQYF.

V usage is TRBV2 and J usage is TRBJ1-4; D unclear. Germline assignment: CDR1 SNHLY and CDR2 FYNNEI. The CDR3 spans 12 residues. Trimming removed 7 bases at V and 6 bases at J, with 9 bases between. The CDR3 sequence is CASTLAHEKLFF. CDR3 bases: TGTGCCAGCACTTTGGCTCATGAAAAACTGTTTTTT.

V and J are TRBV15 and TRBJ2-6; TRBD1 aligns across 10 bases. The germline V gene encodes CDR1 LNHNV and CDR2 YYDKDF (reference sequence). CDR3 size: 16 residues. With V trimmed by 6 bases and J by 4 bases, 6 bases remained unmatched. In DNA, the CDR3 is TGTGCCACCAGGACAGGGGGCGCGTCGGGGGCCAACGTCCTGACTTTC. This codes for CATRTGGASGANVLTF.

V gene TRBV9 combines with J gene TRBJ2-6; TRBD1 matches 8 bases. Germline V lookup: CDR1 SGDLS, CDR2 YYNGEE. The V segment lost 1 base and the J segment 2 bases; nucleotides outside the gene matches: 2. The CDR3 has 16 residues. The CDR3 reads CASSVLTGAGANVLTF. CDR3 nucleotide sequence: TGTGCCAGCAGCGTATTGACAGGGGCTGGGGCCAACGTCCTGACTTTC.

The chain carries TRBV7-6 and TRBJ1-4; possible D gene TRBD1, 6 bases. With 5 bases removed from V and 4 bases from J, the gap between germline ends came to 11 bases. The CDR3 spans 14 residues. CDR1 and CDR2 from the germline V gene are SGHVS and FNYEAQ. The CDR3 sequence is CASSPGQFNEKLFF. CDR3 nucleotide sequence: TGTGCCAGCAGCCCCGGACAGTTTAATGAAAAACTGTTTTTT.

The chain employs TRBV7-6 and TRBJ2-7, with D perhaps matching TRBD2 (5 bases). V lost 1 base, J lost 4 bases, and 11 bases lay in between. Looked up from germline, CDR1 is SGHVS and CDR2 is FNYEAQ. This CDR3 comprises 14 residues. Here the CDR3 DNA reads TGTGCCAGCAGCTTAGACGGGGTTGGATACGAGCAGTACTTC. Amino acids: CASSLDGVGYEQYF.

The chain couples TRBV20-1 to TRBJ1-2; no definite D call. The CDR3 totals 11 residues. Germline CDR1 reads DFQATT; CDR2 reads SNEGSKA (reference sequence). With 5 bases removed from V and 7 bases from J, the gap between germline ends came to 11 bases. This chain's CDR3 is CSAGVESGYTF. The CDR3 coding sequence is TGCAGTGCTGGGGTGGAGTCTGGCTACACCTTC.

This chain links TRBV5-1 with TRBJ2-1; D remains unclear. The CDR3 is made up of 13 amino acids. The ends were cut back, 0 bases at V and 3 bases at J, with 4 bases in the middle. The V gene's germline CDR1 is SGHRS and CDR2 YFSETQ. The CDR3, as DNA: TGCGCCAGCAGCTTGGCCCTCTACAATGAGCAGTTCTTC. Its protein is CASSLALYNEQFF. The whole variable domain, filled in from reference TRBV5-1 and TRBJ2-1, reads KAGVTQTPRYLIKTRGQQVTLSCSPISGHRSVSWYQQTPGQGLQFLFEYFSETQRNKGNFPGRFSGRQFSNSRSEMNVSTLELGDSALYLCASSLALYNEQFFGPGTRLTVL.

The rearrangement uses TRBV4-3 and TRBJ2-1; 7 nucleotides align to TRBD2. The CDR3 covers 12 residues. V lost 3 bases to trimming and J lost 10 bases; unmatched junction nucleotides: 3. Germline V gene sequence: CDR1 LGHNA, CDR2 YSLEER. The CDR3 loop is CASSHWEGEQFF. The CDR3 DNA sequence: TGCGCCAGCAGCCACTGGGAGGGAGAGCAGTTCTTC.

This clone was observed a handful of times. V is TRBV28 and J is TRBJ1-1, with 12 bases lining up with TRBD1. Losses at the gene ends were 5 bases for V and 1 base for J; bases not matched to a gene: 5. The CDR3 covers 16 residues. Germline assignment: CDR1 MDHEN and CDR2 SYDVKM. The chain's CDR3 is CASSPGTGGGNTEAFF. Written as DNA, the CDR3 is TGTGCCAGCAGTCCCGGGACAGGGGGCGGGAACACTGAAGCTTTCTTT.